These T cell receptor beta chains were read from a single sample in a study of T cell changes during pregnancy in multiple sclerosis. Measured with immunoSEQ multiplex PCR; TCRdb has only the in-frame clones, and not every one. The table records around 40,000 clones, 85% to 95% of them present only once. The source material was CD8+ T cells from peripheral blood mononuclear cells, sampled in the third trimester of pregnancy. These receptors were obtained from a female donor with multiple sclerosis, enrolled in a pregnancy study. Each CDR3 is given with its conserved first and last residue. Fields, in order: V gene, D gene, CDR3 length, J gene, clone size, CDR3 protein, CDR3 DNA. A D gene is named only where the DNA matches it firmly. Size tells how often a clone was seen (once, few, many) or the class of an expanded clone, and some rows leave it out.

>TRBV7-9|NA|12|TRBJ1-1|NA
CASSLEGPEAFF
TGTGCCAGCAGCTTAGAGGGGCCTGAAGCTTTCTTT
>TRBV2|TRBD1|12|TRBJ1-2|NA
CANGQARGGYTF
TGTGCCAACGGACAGGCCAGGGGTGGCTACACCTTC
>TRBV10-2|TRBD2|17|TRBJ2-7|NA
CATAGGESAPGVDEQYF
TGCGCCACAGCGGGGGGTGAGAGCGCCCCGGGAGTGGACGAGCAGTACTTC
>TRBV2|NA|15|TRBJ2-3|few
CASSEDPPRADTQYF
TGTGCCAGCAGTGAGGATCCCCCGCGGGCAGATACGCAGTATTTT
>TRBV2|NA|13|TRBJ1-1|NA
CASSDGSRSEAFF
TGTGCCAGCAGTGATGGTAGCAGAAGTGAAGCTTTCTTT
>TRBV13|NA|13|TRBJ1-1|few
CASSTGSNTEAFF
TGTGCCAGCAGCACCGGGTCGAACACTGAAGCTTTCTTT
>TRBV7-8|NA|15|TRBJ2-4|once
CASSFFEGSKNIQYF
TGTGCCAGCAGCTTCTTCGAGGGTTCCAAAAACATTCAGTACTTC
>TRBV7-9|NA|14|TRBJ1-1|once
CASSPNPGGTEAFF
TGTGCCAGCAGCCCCAATCCGGGAGGCACTGAAGCTTTCTTT
>TRBV7-2|NA|14|TRBJ1-3|NA
CASSYVGSGNTIYF
TGTGCCAGCAGCTACGTCGGGTCAGGAAACACCATATATTTT
>TRBV5-1|TRBD2|15|TRBJ2-5|NA
CASSLGLAGQETQYF
TGCGCCAGCAGCCTAGGACTAGCGGGGCAAGAGACCCAGTACTTC
>TRBV5-1|NA|17|TRBJ1-1|NA
CASSLAGGEAPGAEAFF
TGCGCCAGCAGCTTGGCGGGGGGCGAGGCCCCAGGGGCTGAAGCTTTCTTT
>TRBV7-8|NA|15|TRBJ1-3|NA
CASSLEDNNQDTIYF
TGTGCCAGCAGCTTAGAGGACAACAATCAGGACACCATATATTTT
>TRBV18|NA|12|TRBJ2-4|NA
CASSQTSPGLDF
TGTGCCAGCTCACAAACTAGCCCTGGGTTAGACTTC
>TRBV4-2|TRBD1|16|TRBJ1-6|NA
CASSQGTGGEYSPLHF
TGTGCCAGCAGCCAGGGGACAGGGGGCGAATATTCACCCCTCCACTTT
>TRBV11-2|NA|14|TRBJ1-2|NA
CASSLGTGGYGYTF
TGTGCCAGCAGCTTAGGAACTGGGGGGTATGGCTACACCTTC
>TRBV6-5|TRBD1|15|TRBJ2-1|NA
CASSYSTSPRGRQFF
TGTGCCAGCAGTTACTCTACATCCCCCAGGGGGCGGCAGTTCTTC
>TRBV9|NA|16|TRBJ2-1|NA
CASSVVPSTNYNEQFF
TGTGCCAGCAGCGTAGTACCTAGCACGAACTACAATGAGCAGTTCTTC
>TRBV19|NA|18|TRBJ1-1|NA
CASSSAGRQDLMNTEAFF
TGTGCCAGTAGTTCGGCAGGGCGCCAAGACCTTATGAACACTGAAGCTTTCTTT
>TRBV5-1|NA|12|TRBJ2-7|NA
CASSSYYYEQYF
TGCGCCAGCAGCTCCTACTACTACGAGCAGTACTTC
>TRBV29-1|TRBD1|14|TRBJ1-1|once
CSVEETGGPPEAFF
TGCAGCGTTGAAGAGACAGGGGGCCCTCCCGAAGCTTTCTTT